The 11 T cell receptor beta chains below were found in one sample sequenced in a study of T-cell reconstitution after alpha-beta-depleted transplantation in children. Unique molecular identifiers featured in how the TCRbeta library was prepared. MiXCR was run by TCRdb on the PCR reads, yielding one entry per CDR3 protein. The table has some 600,000 distinct CDR3 sequences, about an eighth seen once. The sample in question was PBMCs, mostly from graft donor cells, obtained 360 days after TCRalphabeta/CD19-depleted stem cell transplant. These receptor sequences come from a male patient under 18 who had a stem cell transplant for acute myeloid leukemia, so the T cells may come from the graft donor.

This clonotype was detected ten times or more. The chain employs TRBV12-3 or TRBV12-4 and TRBJ2-1; D ambiguous. V dropped 3 bases and J dropped 7 bases, with 10 bases sitting between them. This CDR3 is 13 amino acids long. The CDR3 DNA is TGTGCCAGCAGTTTGGGCGTGGGGAATGAGCAGTTCTTC. Its protein product is CASSLGVGNEQFF.

The gene calls are TRBV4-3 and TRBJ1-3; D is undetermined. Germline V gene data show CDR1 as LGHNA and CDR2 as YSLEER. Between the trimmed V and J ends, which lost 1 base and 7 bases, there was a span of 5 bases. CDR3 length: 12 amino acids. This chain's CDR3 is CASSQGENTIYF. In DNA, the CDR3 is TGCGCCAGCAGCCAAGGCGAGAACACCATATATTTT.

The chain combines TRBV5-6 with TRBJ2-7; perhaps TRBD2 as D (5 bases). CDR1 and CDR2 from the germline V gene are SGHDT and YYEEEE. The CDR3 is made up of 13 amino acids. Trimming left V 2 bases short and J 7 bases short, with 13 bases between. The CDR3 DNA reads as TGTGCCAGCAGCTTTATGAGGGTACGGGAGCAGTACTTC. Translated: CASSFMRVREQYF.

The rearrangement joins TRBV29-1 to TRBJ2-7; D unresolved. V dropped 6 bases and J dropped 7 bases, with 10 bases sitting between them. Per the germline V gene, CDR1 is SQVTM and CDR2 is ANQGSEA. The CDR3 runs to 10 residues. CDR3 coding DNA: TGCAGCGTCAAACTAAGAGAGCAGTACTTC. Its protein product is CSVKLREQYF.

In this sample, this clonotype turned up many times. The V gene is TRBV4-3, the J gene TRBJ2-1; possibly TRBD2 for D (6 bases). Germline CDR1 LGHNA, CDR2 YSLEER. The CDR3 has 14 residues. The V gene lost 0 bases and the J gene lost 10 bases, with 13 bases spanning the gap. The CDR3 here is CASSQDHGGDEQFF. The CDR3 DNA reads TGCGCCAGCAGCCAAGATCACGGGGGTGACGAGCAGTTCTTC.

This clonotype came up a few times. The V and J genes are TRBV7-9 and TRBJ2-4; possibly TRBD1 or TRBD2 for D (6 bases each). CDR3 size: 13 residues. Germline loops: CDR1 SEHNR, CDR2 FQNEAQ (reference sequence). Trimming stripped 5 bases from V and 9 bases from J, with 14 bases between. The chain's CDR3 is CASSPSGGGIQYF. In DNA, the CDR3 is TGTGCCAGCAGCCCAAGTGGAGGGGGCATTCAGTACTTC.

This chain links TRBV6-6 with TRBJ2-7; D is perhaps TRBD2 (5 bases). Per germline, CDR1 MNHNY and CDR2 SVGAGI (reference sequence). This CDR3 is 13 amino acids long. V was shortened by 2 bases and J by 6 bases, with 11 bases between the two germline ends. This CDR3 is CASSYVEGTEQYF. The CDR3 nucleotides are TGTGCCAGCAGTTACGTTGAGGGTACCGAGCAGTACTTC.

This clonotype was counted many times. This chain uses TRBV7-2 with TRBJ2-3; D not certain. With 1 base removed from V and 6 bases from J, the gap between germline ends came to 8 bases. The CDR3 loop spans 13 amino acids. Germline loops: CDR1 SGHTA, CDR2 FQGNSA. The CDR3 DNA reads TGTGCCAGCAGCTTAGAAGTTGCGGATACGCAGTATTTT. Encoded protein: CASSLEVADTQYF. The whole variable domain, filled in from reference TRBV7-2 and TRBJ2-3, reads GAGVSQSPSNKVTEKGKDVELRCDPISGHTALYWYRQSLGQGLEFLIYFQGNSAPDKSGLPSDRFSAERTGGSVSTLTIQRTQQEDSAVYLCASSLEVADTQYFGPGTRLTVL.

This clonotype was found a few times. V gene TRBV4-2 combines with J gene TRBJ2-7; D is possibly TRBD1 or TRBD2 (5 bases each). Deletions cut 6 bases from V and 5 bases from J, with 17 bases between. Germline-derived CDR1 and CDR2 are LGHNA and YNFKEQ. This CDR3 is built from 14 residues. This CDR3 is CASRRENQGDEQYF. The CDR3 DNA reads as TGTGCCAGCAGACGGGAAAACCAAGGGGACGAGCAGTACTTC.

In its sample, this clonotype was seen many times. The junction departs from the called germline gene at one end, perhaps through a read error. The gene calls are TRBV30 and TRBJ2-5, with 10 bases aligning to TRBD2. Germline-derived CDR1 and CDR2 are GTSNPN and SVGIG (reference sequence). This CDR3 spans 12 amino acids. DNA of the CDR3: TGTGCCTGGAGTGACCGGGGGACTAGCGCTGACTTC. It encodes CAWSDRGTSADF.

In this sample, this clonotype turned up many times. V gene TRBV6-1 combines with J gene TRBJ1-5; a possible D gene is TRBD1 (5 bases). The germline V gene encodes CDR1 MNHNS and CDR2 SASEGT. V was cut by 2 bases and J by 2 bases, with 10 bases left in between. CDR3 length: 15 residues. CDR3 nucleotides: TGTGCCAGCAGTGAACAGGGAATGGGCAATCAGCCCCAGCATTTT. It yields the protein CASSEQGMGNQPQHF.